This T cell receptor (beta chain) appears in the sequencing data of a study of blood T cell repertoires in COVID-19. Study-wide context: PBMCs, B-cell-depleted T cells, or T cells provided the cDNA or gDNA that made up the material.

The data were produced by immunoSEQ multiplex PCR, yet TCRdb's version contains in-frame clones alone and is incomplete. The table has some 73,000 clones, around 83% seen once; the top ten hold around 40%. This CDR3 is 15 amino acids long. J was trimmed by 5 bases and V by 5 bases; bases with no gene match: 6. Germline loops: CDR1 MNHEY, CDR2 SVGEGT. This clone was seen a few times. The receptor's source is a woman of 80 years or more with active or convalescent COVID-19. The chain joins TRBV6-2 or TRBV6-3 to TRBJ2-3; 11 bases are shared with TRBD2. The sequenced material came from peripheral blood. In nucleotides, the CDR3 is TGTGCCAGCAGTCGTAGCGGGGGGGCTATAGATACGCAGTATTTT. Translation: CASSRSGGAIDTQYF.